What follows are 23 T cell receptor beta chains derived from one specimen sequenced in a study of T cell responses to AZD1222 COVID-19 vaccine. Assay: immunoSEQ multiplex PCR; the TCRdb copy retains only in-frame clones and omits some. The table shows around 130,000 clones, with roughly 92% occurring only once. The material was peripheral blood, obtained 28 days after the second AZD1222 dose. Source of these receptors: an adult who received the AZD1222 COVID-19 vaccine.

This clone was found once. The rearrangement links TRBV4-1 to TRBJ2-7, with unresolved D. With 4 bases removed from V and 3 bases from J, the gap between germline ends came to 13 bases. The CDR3 length is 14 residues. Germline-derived CDR1 and CDR2 are MGHRA and YSYEKL. The DNA of the CDR3 is TGCGCCAGCAGCCCCTGGGGTAATAACTACGAGCAGTACTTC. Its translation: CASSPWGNNYEQYF.

The chain has TRBV5-4 and TRBJ2-5; D may match TRBD1 or TRBD2 (5 bases each). Trimming removed 4 bases at V and 3 bases at J, with 19 bases between. The CDR3 is made up of 16 amino acids. Per germline, CDR1 SGHNT and CDR2 YYREEE (reference sequence). The CDR3 nucleotides are TGTGCCAGCAGCGTTCCAGGGAGAGGTTTGGAAGAGACCCAGTACTTC. It is translated as CASSVPGRGLEETQYF.

The chain recombines TRBV30 with TRBJ2-2; 8 bases are shared with TRBD1. Germline CDR1 GTSNPN, CDR2 SVGIG (reference sequence). The CDR3 has 15 amino acids. V dropped 4 bases and J dropped 5; count of bases not matched to a gene: 9. The CDR3 loop reads CAWTTPGGHTGELFF. The DNA of the CDR3 is TGTGCCTGGACCACCCCAGGGGGCCATACCGGGGAGCTGTTTTTT.

The V gene is TRBV14, the J gene TRBJ1-1, with D unclear. This CDR3 region has 12 residues. The V gene's germline CDR1 is SGHDN and CDR2 FVKESK. The V end lost 5 bases, the J end lost 5 bases, and 9 bases lay between the germline ends. CDR3 nucleotide sequence: TGTGCCAGCAGCGGGCGGGTGACTGAAGCTTTCTTT. This encodes CASSGRVTEAFF.

The V gene is TRBV7-6, the J gene TRBJ2-7; no firm D call. The V end was cut by 2 bases, the J end by 0 bases, with 5 bases between. This CDR3 has 13 amino acids. The germline V gene has CDR1 SGHVS and CDR2 FNYEAQ. This CDR3 is CASSLMSSYEQYF. CDR3 bases: TGTGCCAGCAGCTTAATGAGCTCCTACGAGCAGTACTTC.

The chain is built from TRBV30 and TRBJ2-3; 7 bases align to TRBD2. CDR3 size: 14 residues. The J segment lost 5 bases and the V segment lost 2 bases, leaving 7 bases of the junction unmatched. Germline lookup yields CDR1 GTSNPN and CDR2 SVGIG (reference sequence). The CDR3 sequence is CAWSLAGVKDTQYF. As DNA, the CDR3 is TGTGCCTGGAGTTTGGCGGGAGTTAAAGATACGCAGTATTTT.

The chain combines TRBV6-5 with TRBJ1-2; D unresolved. The V end was cut by 0 bases, the J end by 4 bases, with 6 bases between. There are 13 residues in the CDR3. In germline, CDR1 is MNHEY, CDR2 SVGAGI. CDR3 coding DNA: TGTGCCAGCAGTTACTCGGCAAGCTATGGCTACACCTTC. Its translation is CASSYSASYGYTF.

The V gene is TRBV7-9, the J gene TRBJ2-4, with D possibly matching TRBD1 (5 bases). Germline values: CDR1 SEHNR, CDR2 FQNEAQ (reference sequence). This CDR3 is 15 amino acids long. Trimming pared 7 bases from V and 3 bases from J, leaving 16 bases between. The CDR3 loop is CASNQGGDGKNIQYF. CDR3 DNA sequence: TGTGCCAGCAACCAGGGCGGTGATGGCAAAAACATTCAGTACTTC.

The V and J genes are TRBV27 and TRBJ2-5; perhaps TRBD1 as D (5 bases). This CDR3 is 14 amino acids long. From germline, CDR1 is MNHEY and CDR2 SMNVEV (reference sequence). Trimming stripped 4 bases from V and 1 base from J, with 10 bases between. CDR3 in DNA: TGTGCCAGCAGTTCACAGGAACCCCAAGAGACCCAGTACTTC. Translating it yields CASSSQEPQETQYF.

This clone was counted a single time. The chain couples TRBV15 to TRBJ1-1, with unresolved D. Germline V gene data show CDR1 as LNHNV and CDR2 as YYDKDF (reference sequence). V was clipped by 8 bases and J by 4 bases, with 11 bases between them. The CDR3 loop spans 12 amino acids. CDR3: CATAGEGTEAFF. The CDR3, as DNA: TGTGCCACCGCCGGAGAAGGCACTGAAGCTTTCTTT.

This chain links TRBV24-1 with TRBJ2-1; a weak D match, TRBD1 (6 bases). The CDR3 consists of 15 residues. Germline CDR1 reads KGHDR; CDR2 reads SFDVKD. Between the trimmed V and J ends, which lost 3 bases and 7 bases, there was a span of 15 bases. Here the CDR3 reads CATSDPLGARNEQFF. CDR3 in DNA: TGTGCCACCAGTGATCCCCTGGGGGCGAGAAATGAGCAGTTCTTC.

The V call is TRBV9, the J call TRBJ2-3; 7 positions match TRBD2. The CDR3 totals 15 residues. The J segment lost 0 bases and the V segment lost 4 bases, leaving 5 bases of the junction unmatched. Germline V gene data show CDR1 as SGDLS and CDR2 as YYNGEE. The CDR3 region is CASSPGGTSTDTQYF. CDR3 nucleotides: TGTGCCAGCAGCCCGGGGGGTACTAGCACAGATACGCAGTATTTT.

This clone was detected only a few times. The V call is TRBV7-8, the J call TRBJ2-7, with TRBD2 identical over 13 bases. The CDR3 sequence is 18 residues long. The germline V gene encodes CDR1 SGHVS and CDR2 FQNEAQ. V trimming: 5 bases; J trimming: 2 bases; junction bases outside the gene matches: 12. The CDR3 nucleotides read TGTGCCAGCAGCCGAGTGACTAGCGGGGGGCTAAGAGCCTACGAGCAGTACTTC. This gives the protein CASSRVTSGGLRAYEQYF.

This clone was seen just once. V is TRBV10-3 and J is TRBJ2-1; 7 bases map to TRBD2. The junction had 10 bases not matched to a gene; V was cut back by 2 bases and J by 6 bases. Germline CDR1 ENHRY, CDR2 SYGVKD. This CDR3 region has 16 residues. Here the CDR3 DNA reads TGTGCCATCAGTGAGCTGTTGCGGGAGTATGTCAATGAGCAGTTCTTC. This codes for CAISELLREYVNEQFF.

V gene TRBV2 combines with J gene TRBJ2-5; 11 nucleotides align to TRBD2. Germline V gene lookup returns CDR1 SNHLY and CDR2 FYNNEI. Trimming took 9 bases from V and 2 from J; bases not matched to a gene: 8. The CDR3 is 15 residues long. The CDR3 sequence: CASLGTSGTQETQYF. DNA of the CDR3: TGTGCCAGTCTGGGGACTAGCGGAACTCAAGAGACCCAGTACTTC.

The chain's CDR3 is CASSPGTAATNEKLFF. Written as DNA, the CDR3 is TGTGCCAGCAGCCCAGGGACAGCAGCAACTAATGAAAAACTGTTTTTT. This sequence joins TRBV7-9 and TRBJ1-4; TRBD1 agrees at 7 bases. The CDR3 spans 16 residues. Trimming cost V 5 bases and J 0 bases; bases outside gene matches: 6. Germline V CDR1 and CDR2: SEHNR, FQNEAQ (reference sequence).

The rearrangement joins TRBV2 to TRBJ2-1, with D perhaps matching TRBD2 (6 bases). The V gene lost 7 bases and the J gene lost 12 bases, with 16 bases spanning the gap. This CDR3 region has 12 residues. Germline loops: CDR1 SNHLY, CDR2 FYNNEI. The CDR3: CASTERSGVQFF. CDR3 nucleotides: TGTGCCAGCACCGAAAGGTCGGGAGTGCAGTTCTTC.

This rearrangement joins TRBV12-3 or TRBV12-4 to TRBJ2-3, with D uncertain. This CDR3 is built from 12 residues. The V end was cut by 7 bases, the J end by 6 bases, with 11 bases between. CDR3 protein: CASTRLGDTQYF. CDR3 nucleotides: TGTGCCAGCACCCGGCTCGGCGATACGCAGTATTTT.

The chain combines TRBV18 with TRBJ1-6; 7 bases fit TRBD1. This CDR3 spans 16 amino acids. The V gene's germline CDR1 is KGHSH and CDR2 LQKENI. The V and J ends lost 6 bases and 5 bases, in that order; junction bases with no gene match: 10. The CDR3 DNA is TGTGCCAGCTCGCAGTCCGGGACAGAAAATAATTCACCCCTCCACTTT. Amino acid sequence: CASSQSGTENNSPLHF.

This chain connects TRBV6-2 or TRBV6-3 to TRBJ2-7, with D possibly called TRBD1 or TRBD2 (6 bases each). The CDR3 is 15 residues long. Germline V gene lookup returns CDR1 MNHEY and CDR2 SVGEGT. V shed 6 bases and J shed 0 bases, with 15 bases lying between them. CDR3 in amino acids: CASSPPGASSYEQYF. In DNA form, the CDR3 reads TGTGCCAGCAGCCCCCCGGGGGCGTCCTCCTACGAGCAGTACTTC.

The chain uses TRBV19 and TRBJ2-1; 8 bases fit TRBD2. The CDR3 covers 16 residues. Trimming cost V 7 bases and J 3 bases; bases outside gene matches: 11. Germline-derived CDR1 and CDR2 are LNHDA and SQIVND (reference sequence). The CDR3 sequence: CASTLTAAGGYNEQFF. The CDR3 DNA sequence: TGTGCCAGTACCCTAACGGCGGCGGGGGGCTACAATGAGCAGTTCTTC.

The V call is TRBV27, the J call TRBJ2-5, with 7 bases fitting TRBD1. Germline V lookup: CDR1 MNHEY, CDR2 SMNVEV (reference sequence). Unmatched junction bases numbered 7, after V lost 5 bases and J lost 7 bases. CDR3 size: 13 residues. CDR3 residues: CASSPRPGGTQYF. The CDR3 DNA is TGTGCCAGCAGTCCTCGTCCAGGGGGGACCCAGTACTTC.

This clone was counted between two and nine times. J is TRBJ2-1 and V is TRBV2; TRBD2 agrees at 8 bases. This CDR3 has 17 residues. J lost 4 bases, V lost 6 bases, and 14 bases had no gene match. Germline CDR1 and CDR2: SNHLY and FYNNEI. The CDR3 nucleotides read TGTGCCAGCAGGGGACCGGGGAGCGGGGGACCATACAATGAGCAGTTCTTC. Translation: CASRGPGSGGPYNEQFF.